The 7 T cell receptor beta chains listed next were all sequenced from one sample in a study of PD-L1 blockade in urothelial cancer. Sequencing was performed with immunoSEQ multiplex PCR; in TCRdb, only in-frame clones are kept and a portion is missing. The profile shows some 29,000 clones, around 87% of them singletons. This sample comprised PBMCs, obtained around atezolizumab (anti-PD-L1) treatment. Receptors originate from a man in his fifties or sixties with urothelial cancer.

This chain links TRBV5-1 with TRBJ2-2; 9 bases are a match to TRBD1. From germline, CDR1 is SGHRS and CDR2 YFSETQ. V was pared by 4 bases and J by 6 bases, with 7 bases of the junction left unmatched. This CDR3 spans 15 amino acids. This chain's CDR3 is CASSLGQGNSGELFF. CDR3 DNA: TGCGCCAGCAGCCTGGGACAGGGTAATTCCGGGGAGCTGTTTTTT.

This sequence joins TRBV5-1 and TRBJ2-3, with TRBD2 identical over 11 bases. The CDR3 is 16 amino acids. CDR1 and CDR2 (germline): SGHRS, YFSETQ. The junction had 7 bases not matched to a gene; V was cut back by 3 bases and J by 4 bases. CDR3 residues: CASSSLLAGESDTQYF. The CDR3 nucleotides are TGCGCCAGCAGCTCCTTACTAGCGGGAGAATCAGATACGCAGTATTTT.

This clone was picked up a small number of times. This sequence joins TRBV7-6 and TRBJ2-3, with D uncertain. Germline-derived CDR1 and CDR2 are SGHVS and FNYEAQ. V was pared by 1 base and J by 4 bases, with 6 bases between. CDR3 length: 13 residues. Written as DNA, the CDR3 is TGTGCCAGCAGCTTAGGGCTCTCAGATACGCAGTATTTT. Translated, it gives CASSLGLSDTQYF.

V is TRBV6-5 and J is TRBJ1-1, with 8 bases fitting TRBD1. From germline, CDR1 is MNHEY and CDR2 SVGAGI. V trimming: 6 bases; J trimming: 1 base; junction bases outside the gene matches: 7. The CDR3 runs to 15 residues. This CDR3 is CASSPPGTGNTEAFF. The CDR3 bases are TGTGCCAGCAGCCCCCCCGGGACAGGGAACACTGAAGCTTTCTTT.

The chain has TRBV30 and TRBJ1-4; possible D gene TRBD1, 5 bases. Trimming removed 4 bases at V and 0 bases at J, with 15 bases between. CDR3 length equals 16 residues. Germline lookup yields CDR1 GTSNPN and CDR2 SVGIG (reference sequence). CDR3 in DNA: TGTGCCTGGAAACCCCTCGGCAGGGCAACTAATGAAAAACTGTTTTTT. This codes for CAWKPLGRATNEKLFF.

DNA for the CDR3: TGCGCCAGCAGCGCGGCGGGGGGGGTCGCCGGGGAGCTGTTTTTT. Its translation is CASSAAGGVAGELFF. V usage is TRBV5-1 and J usage is TRBJ2-2; 9 bases are a match to TRBD2. This CDR3 region has 15 residues. J lost 6 bases, V lost 4 bases, and 7 bases had no gene match. Germline values: CDR1 SGHRS, CDR2 YFSETQ.

The J gene is TRBJ1-2, the V gene TRBV4-1, with D unclear. Trimming took 1 base from V and 8 from J, leaving 14 bases between them. Germline V gene lookup returns CDR1 MGHRA and CDR2 YSYEKL. The CDR3 extends over 14 amino acids. For the CDR3, the DNA is TGCGCCAGCAGCCAAGGTGACAAGTCTGGCGGCTACACCTTC. This gives the protein CASSQGDKSGGYTF.